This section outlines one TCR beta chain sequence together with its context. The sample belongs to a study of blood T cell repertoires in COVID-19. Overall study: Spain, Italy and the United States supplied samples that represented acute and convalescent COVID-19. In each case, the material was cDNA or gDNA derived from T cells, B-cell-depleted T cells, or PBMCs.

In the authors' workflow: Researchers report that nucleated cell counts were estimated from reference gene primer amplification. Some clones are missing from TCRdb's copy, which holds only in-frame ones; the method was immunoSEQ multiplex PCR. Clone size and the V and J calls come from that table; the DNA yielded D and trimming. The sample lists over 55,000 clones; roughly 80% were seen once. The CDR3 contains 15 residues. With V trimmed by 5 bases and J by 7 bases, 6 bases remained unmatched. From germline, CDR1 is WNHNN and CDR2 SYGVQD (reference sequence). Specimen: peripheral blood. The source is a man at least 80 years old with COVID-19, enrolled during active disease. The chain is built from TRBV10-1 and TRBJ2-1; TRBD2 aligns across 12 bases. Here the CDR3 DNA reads TGCGCCAGCAGTCCGACTAGCGGGAGTGCGAATGAGCAGTTCTTC. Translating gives CASSPTSGSANEQFF.